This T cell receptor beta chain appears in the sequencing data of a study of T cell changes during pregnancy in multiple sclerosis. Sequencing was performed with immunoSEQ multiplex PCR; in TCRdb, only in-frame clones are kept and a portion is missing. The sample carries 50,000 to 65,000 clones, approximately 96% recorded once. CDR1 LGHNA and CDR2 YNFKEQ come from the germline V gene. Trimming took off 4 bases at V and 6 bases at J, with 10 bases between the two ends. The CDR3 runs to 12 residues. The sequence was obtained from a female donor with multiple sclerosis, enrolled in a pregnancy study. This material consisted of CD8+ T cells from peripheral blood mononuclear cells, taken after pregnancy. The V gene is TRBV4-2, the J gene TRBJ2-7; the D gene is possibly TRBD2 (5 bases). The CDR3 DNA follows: TGTGCCAGCAGCCTAGACGCGGGCGAGCAGTACTTC. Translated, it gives CASSLDAGEQYF.